Shown below are 2 T cell receptor beta chains from a single sample sequenced in a study of neurological immune-mediated disorders. Time point defined: longitudinal time-point 2. One entry per CDR3 protein, called by TCRdb with MiXCR from the 5' RACE reads. The table lists some 87,000 distinct CDR3 sequences, approximately 13% of them singletons, with roughly 5% in the top ten. Sequencing was done on a sample of PBMCs. The receptors were gathered from a female donor with HTLV-1-associated myelopathy (HAM/TSP).

This clonotype was found many times. This sequence joins TRBV20-1 and TRBJ2-1; 10 bases map to TRBD1. CDR1 and CDR2 from the germline V gene are DFQATT and SNEGSKA (reference sequence). CDR3 size: 16 residues. After removal of 0 bases from V and 8 bases from J, the junction contained 10 bases not matched to a gene. CDR3 DNA: TGCAGTGCTAGAGATCGGGGGACAGGGGTAATCGATGAGCAGTTCTTC. Protein: CSARDRGTGVIDEQFF.

This clonotype was recorded many times. The chain links TRBV29-1 to TRBJ2-5, with 11 bases aligning to TRBD1. Losses at the gene ends were 1 base for V and 4 bases for J; bases not matched to a gene: 5. Looked up from germline, CDR1 is SQVTM and CDR2 is ANQGSEA. This CDR3 is built from 15 residues. The CDR3, as DNA: TGCAGCGTTGAAGCCGGACAGGGGGCAGGAGAGACCCAGTACTTC. Amino acids: CSVEAGQGAGETQYF.